These 4 T cell receptor beta chains were all obtained from the same sample, sequenced in a study of blood T cells in healthy people across ages. Primers used in a second PCR of roughly 6 to 12 cycles were a sample-barcoded 5' primer and a J-beta primer mix. TCRdb processed the 5' RACE reads anew with MiXCR; each CDR3 protein has one entry. The repertoire consists of around 940,000 distinct CDR3 sequences, with about 53% occurring once and the leading ten covering around a fifth. Sequencing input: blood. The receptors stem from a woman aged 55-69 years in good health.

The V and J genes are TRBV6-5 and TRBJ2-5; 9 bases fit TRBD1. V lost 3 bases to trimming and J lost 4 bases; unmatched junction nucleotides: 6. This CDR3 contains 15 residues. The germline CDR1 and CDR2 sequences are MNHEY and SVGAGI. The CDR3 DNA follows: TGTGCCAGCAGTTATTACAGGGGGCGCGGAGAGACCCAGTACTTC. It encodes CASSYYRGRGETQYF.

The sample holds a few counts of this clonotype. This chain links TRBV28 with TRBJ2-3; 7 bases fit TRBD1. Per the germline V gene, CDR1 is MDHEN and CDR2 is SYDVKM. V was pared by 5 bases and J by 3 bases, with 11 bases of the junction left unmatched. The CDR3 sequence is 16 residues long. The CDR3 loop reads CASSGSGQDVTDTQYF. The CDR3 DNA reads as TGTGCCAGCAGTGGCTCCGGACAGGACGTGACAGATACGCAGTATTTT.

In the case of this clonotype: At one end, the junction sequence differs from germline, possibly due to a read error. The V gene is TRBV6-5, the J gene TRBJ2-5; possibly TRBD2 for D (6 bases). The CDR3 is made up of 15 amino acids. The germline gives CDR1 MNHEY, CDR2 SVGAGI. CDR3 region: CAGSQVGGDQETQYF. In nucleotides, the CDR3 is TGTGCCGGCAGCCAGGTGGGCGGGGACCAAGAGACCCAGTACTTC.

The chain links TRBV7-2 to TRBJ2-1; D possibly matches TRBD1 or TRBD2 (5 bases each). Trimming left V 1 base short and J 7 bases short, with 17 bases between. The CDR3 contains 16 residues. The V gene's germline CDR1 is SGHTA and CDR2 FQGNSA. CDR3 in amino acids: CASSLEANAGGNEQFF. The CDR3 coding sequence is TGTGCCAGCAGCTTAGAAGCGAACGCTGGGGGTAATGAGCAGTTCTTC.